A single sample gave rise to the 26 T cell receptor beta chains below, sequenced in a study of cytomegalovirus exposure and HLA in healthy donors. A multiplex PCR was run with 60 Vbeta primers and 13 Jbeta primers. This table comes from immunoSEQ multiplex PCR, and its TCRdb copy is limited to in-frame clones, with some not included. Of 130,000 to 150,000 clones listed, roughly 80% were seen once; the top ten hold about 3.8%. Sequenced input: PBMCs. The receptor source for this set is a man aged 35 to 55 in good health and CMV-seropositive.

V usage is TRBV9 and J usage is TRBJ2-5; 10 bases are a match to TRBD2. This CDR3 is 17 amino acids long. J lost 0 bases, V lost 0 bases, and 5 bases had no gene match. Germline V gene lookup returns CDR1 SGDLS and CDR2 YYNGEE. The CDR3 is CASSVAPSGGYQETQYF. The CDR3 DNA reads TGTGCCAGCAGCGTAGCCCCTAGCGGGGGATACCAAGAGACCCAGTACTTC. Looking up the rest from reference TRBV9 and TRBJ2-5 gives the full variable domain: DSGVTQTPKHLITATGQRVTLRCSPRSGDLSVYWYQQSLDQGLQFLIQYYNGEERAKGNILERFSAQQFPDLHSELNLSSLELGDSALYFCASSVAPSGGYQETQYFGPGTRLLVL.

The chain combines TRBV5-4 with TRBJ2-7; D unresolved. The germline V gene encodes CDR1 SGHNT and CDR2 YYREEE (reference sequence). The CDR3 runs to 15 residues. V was cut by 0 bases and J by 2 bases, with 12 bases left in between. CDR3 sequence (DNA): TGTGCCAGCAGCTTGGGGGTCGGCGGTACCTACGAGCAGTACTTC. Translating gives CASSLGVGGTYEQYF.

The genes are TRBV7-3 and TRBJ2-3, with TRBD1 matching over 8 bases. The CDR3 contains 14 residues. The V segment lost 5 bases and the J segment 2 bases; nucleotides outside the gene matches: 3. Per the germline V gene, CDR1 is SGHTA and CDR2 is FQGTGA. The CDR3 spells CASSRTGITDTQYF. CDR3 nucleotide sequence: TGTGCCAGCAGCCGGACAGGGATCACAGATACGCAGTATTTT.

This clone ranks as medium-sized. The gene calls are TRBV14 and TRBJ2-3, with TRBD2 matching 11 bases. The CDR3 consists of 16 residues. Germline values: CDR1 SGHDN, CDR2 FVKESK. Trimming took 1 base from V and 4 from J; bases not matched to a gene: 4. The CDR3 DNA is TGTGCCAGCAGCCAAGCGCTAGCGGGGGGTGCAGATACGCAGTATTTT. It encodes CASSQALAGGADTQYF.

This clone was counted a few times. The CDR3 protein is CASSSGLAETYEQYF. CDR3 nucleotides: TGCGCCAGCAGCAGTGGACTAGCGGAGACCTACGAGCAGTACTTC. V gene TRBV5-1 combines with J gene TRBJ2-7, with 10 bases lining up with TRBD2. V was pared by 4 bases and J by 2 bases, with 6 bases of the junction left unmatched. The CDR3 is 15 amino acids. From germline, CDR1 is SGHRS and CDR2 YFSETQ.

The V call is TRBV5-1, the J call TRBJ2-3; possible D gene TRBD2, 6 bases. The CDR3 covers 14 residues. Germline V gene data show CDR1 as SGHRS and CDR2 as YFSETQ. V gave up 0 bases and J gave up 5 bases, with 10 bases separating them. The CDR3 region is CASSLDRREDTQYF. CDR3 in DNA: TGCGCCAGCAGCTTGGATAGGAGGGAAGATACGCAGTATTTT.

V usage is TRBV30 and J usage is TRBJ1-5, with D hard to call. This CDR3 contains 13 residues. The V end lost 1 base, the J end lost 0 bases, and 4 bases lay between the germline ends. The germline gives CDR1 GTSNPN, CDR2 SVGIG (reference sequence). CDR3 DNA: TGTGCCTGGAGTGGACATAGCAATCAGCCCCAGCATTTT. It encodes CAWSGHSNQPQHF.

The J gene is TRBJ2-3, the V gene TRBV5-4; 8 nucleotides agree with TRBD2. This CDR3 is built from 16 residues. After removal of 3 bases from V and 1 base from J, the junction contained 7 bases not matched to a gene. Germline-derived CDR1 and CDR2 are SGHNT and YYREEE (reference sequence). The CDR3 protein is CASSSKSGSGTDTQYF. The CDR3 nucleotides are TGTGCCAGCAGCTCAAAAAGCGGGAGCGGCACAGATACGCAGTATTTT.

The chain couples TRBV7-9 to TRBJ2-1; 7 positions agree with TRBD1. The germline gives CDR1 SEHNR, CDR2 FQNEAQ (reference sequence). This CDR3 spans 14 amino acids. Trimming removed 5 bases from V and 6 bases from J; junction bases left unmatched: 7. The CDR3 nucleotides are TGTGCCAGCAGCCCGACAGGGACGGGCAATGAGCAGTTCTTC. Translating it yields CASSPTGTGNEQFF.

The J gene is TRBJ1-2, the V gene TRBV4-1, with 9 bases matching TRBD1. The germline gives CDR1 MGHRA, CDR2 YSYEKL. The length of the CDR3 is 19 residues. J gave up 3 bases and V 3 bases, and 17 bases lay outside the gene matches. The CDR3 loop reads CASSQHPPGQGQLYYGYTF. The CDR3 region has the DNA TGCGCCAGCAGCCAGCATCCCCCGGGACAGGGACAATTGTACTATGGCTACACCTTC.

The chain couples TRBV4-2 to TRBJ2-7; a weak D match, TRBD1 (5 bases). This CDR3 region has 15 residues. V lost 1 base and J 9 bases, leaving 19 bases between the germline ends. Germline V gene lookup returns CDR1 LGHNA and CDR2 YNFKEQ. CDR3 sequence: CASSQGTGISTTQYF. The CDR3 DNA sequence: TGTGCCAGCAGCCAAGGAACAGGAATCTCTACGACGCAGTACTTC.

This chain uses TRBV19 with TRBJ1-1; the match to TRBD1 covers 7 bases. V lost 8 bases to trimming and J lost 2 bases; unmatched junction nucleotides: 8. Germline V gene lookup returns CDR1 LNHDA and CDR2 SQIVND (reference sequence). This CDR3 is 14 amino acids long. The CDR3 loop reads CASSPTGINTEAFF. The CDR3 coding sequence is TGTGCCAGTTCACCGACAGGGATAAACACTGAAGCTTTCTTT.

This clone has just one count. This chain uses TRBV5-4 with TRBJ1-3; tentatively, D is TRBD1 (6 bases). Looked up from germline, CDR1 is SGHNT and CDR2 is YYREEE (reference sequence). The CDR3 is made up of 15 amino acids. The germline V and J ends were trimmed by 2 bases and 2 bases, with 11 bases remaining between them. The CDR3 DNA reads TGTGCCAGCAGCTTAGGGGGGGCGGCTGGAAACACCATATATTTT. Translated: CASSLGGAAGNTIYF. The entire variable domain, with the rest obtained from reference TRBV5-4 and TRBJ1-3, is as follows: ETGVTQSPTHLIKTRGQQVTLRCSSQSGHNTVSWYQQALGQGPQFIFQYYREEENGRGNFPPRFSGLQFPNYSSELNVNALELDDSALYLCASSLGGAAGNTIYFGEGSWLTVV.

This sequence joins TRBV19 and TRBJ1-5, with D possibly TRBD1 on 5 matching bases. V lost 4 bases to trimming and J lost 0 bases, with 16 bases between them. CDR1 and CDR2 (germline): LNHDA, SQIVND (reference sequence). The CDR3 covers 17 residues. This CDR3 reads CASSKRTAGNSNQPQHF. In DNA, the CDR3 is TGTGCCAGTAGTAAACGAACTGCAGGGAATAGCAATCAGCCCCAGCATTTT.

The V gene is TRBV5-1, the J gene TRBJ2-1; D remains ambiguous. The length of the CDR3 is 15 residues. V dropped 2 bases and J dropped 0 bases, with 9 bases sitting between them. From germline, CDR1 is SGHRS and CDR2 YFSETQ. The CDR3 region is CASSFYSVSYNEQFF. CDR3 DNA sequence: TGCGCCAGCAGCTTTTACTCGGTCTCCTACAATGAGCAGTTCTTC.

The rearrangement joins TRBV7-6 to TRBJ1-2; TRBD1 might be the D (6 bases). The CDR3 spans 15 residues. Germline V gene lookup returns CDR1 SGHVS and CDR2 FNYEAQ. Trimming stripped 5 bases from V and 5 bases from J, with 18 bases between. CDR3 loop: CASSLTRGADYGYTF. CDR3 bases: TGTGCCAGCAGCCTGACCAGGGGTGCGGATTATGGCTACACCTTC.

The chain uses TRBV25-1 and TRBJ2-5; TRBD2 matches 9 bases. Germline V gives CDR1 MGHDK, CDR2 SYGVNS. The CDR3 extends over 17 amino acids. V trimming: 4 bases; J trimming: 1 base; junction bases outside the gene matches: 10. CDR3 region: CASSVWAGGDPQETQYF. In DNA form, the CDR3 reads TGTGCCAGCAGTGTATGGGCGGGAGGGGATCCCCAAGAGACCCAGTACTTC.

V gene TRBV12-5 combines with J gene TRBJ2-6; TRBD1 might be the D (6 bases). The CDR3 is 18 amino acids. The germline V gene encodes CDR1 LGHNT and CDR2 FRNRAP. V lost 4 bases, J lost 0 bases, and 16 bases lay in between. CDR3 nucleotide sequence: TGTGCTAGTGGTTCACCGGGACACAATTTCTCTGGGGCCAACGTCCTGACTTTC. Residues: CASGSPGHNFSGANVLTF.

The gene calls are TRBV6-1 and TRBJ1-1; possible D gene TRBD1, 5 bases. Trimming left V 6 bases short and J 8 bases short, with 13 bases between. The germline V gene has CDR1 MNHNS and CDR2 SASEGT. The CDR3 is 12 amino acids. CDR3 residues: CASSLLTAEAFF. CDR3 DNA: TGTGCCAGCAGCCTATTGACAGCCGAAGCTTTCTTT.

This clone was seen once. The rearrangement links TRBV5-1 to TRBJ2-7, with TRBD2 identical over 9 bases. The CDR3 covers 16 residues. Germline V CDR1 and CDR2: SGHRS, YFSETQ. V gave up 2 bases and J gave up 4 bases; unmatched junction bases: 10. The CDR3 region has the DNA TGCGCCAGCAGCTTCGGACTAGCGAGTGGGGGATACGAGCAGTACTTC. Translating gives CASSFGLASGGYEQYF.

This clone was found once. This rearrangement joins TRBV5-1 to TRBJ2-5, with D perhaps TRBD2 (6 bases). The CDR3 contains 16 residues. The V and J ends lost 7 bases and 3 bases respectively, with 22 bases between them. CDR1 is SGHRS and CDR2 is YFSETQ in the germline V gene. CDR3: CASSLLSGTFKETQYF. CDR3 bases: TGCGCCAGCTCACTCTTGTCCGGGACTTTTAAAGAGACCCAGTACTTC.

The genes are TRBV19 and TRBJ1-2; the D gene is possibly TRBD1 (5 bases). The V gene lost 7 bases and the J gene lost 7 bases, with 13 bases spanning the gap. The germline gives CDR1 LNHDA, CDR2 SQIVND (reference sequence). This CDR3 spans 12 amino acids. Here the CDR3 DNA reads TGTGCCAGTACAAGGGGCCGGTTTGGCTACACCTTC. It codes for CASTRGRFGYTF.

V gene TRBV11-3 combines with J gene TRBJ1-1, with TRBD1 as a possible D gene (5 bases). Trimming shortened V by 3 bases and J by 4 bases, and 9 bases separated the two germline ends. Looked up from germline, CDR1 is SGHNT and CDR2 is YENEEA. This CDR3 region has 13 residues. The CDR3 DNA follows: TGTGCCAGCAGCTTTGGCAGGGTCACTGAAGCTTTCTTT. This encodes CASSFGRVTEAFF.

V gene TRBV18 combines with J gene TRBJ1-5, with 10 bases lining up with TRBD1. The V gene's germline CDR1 is KGHSH and CDR2 LQKENI. The length of the CDR3 is 14 residues. With 6 bases clipped from V and 9 bases from J, the junction kept 8 bases outside the gene matches. CDR3 in DNA: TGTGCCAGCTCCCCCGGGACAGGGGAACGGCCCCAGCATTTT. Its protein is CASSPGTGERPQHF.

This chain links TRBV30 with TRBJ2-3; 9 bases are a match to TRBD2. Trimming removed 4 bases from V and 2 bases from J; junction bases left unmatched: 7. This CDR3 has 15 amino acids. CDR1 is GTSNPN, CDR2 SVGIG, per germline (reference sequence). CDR3 DNA: TGTGCCTGGACCCGGCTAGCGGGACCCACAGATACGCAGTATTTT. Residues: CAWTRLAGPTDTQYF.

The rearrangement joins TRBV9 to TRBJ2-3; 8 nucleotides match TRBD1. The CDR3 runs 13 residues. The V gene's germline CDR1 is SGDLS and CDR2 YYNGEE. With 5 bases clipped from V and 4 bases from J, the junction kept 3 bases outside the gene matches. The CDR3 sequence: CASSGQGADTQYF. CDR3 nucleotides: TGTGCCAGCAGTGGACAGGGCGCAGATACGCAGTATTTT.